Listed here are 24 T cell receptor beta chains from one sample, sequenced in a study of vaccination and CD4 T cells after COVID-19. Sequencing of DNA taken from cultured CD4+ T cells relied on the Oncomine TCR Beta short-read assay. TCRdb reprocessed the PCR reads with MiXCR, giving one entry per CDR3 protein. The table has over 15,000 distinct CDR3 sequences, around 48% seen once. Treatment in this sample: roughly nine-day PBMC culture with coronavirus spike peptide pools or control peptides (ViraFEST assay). These TCRs are of unknown antigen specificity. The source material was CD4+ T cells from blood, cultured in vitro, sampled before SARS-CoV-2 vaccination. The receptor set was obtained from a human donor who had recovered from COVID-19.

By sample share, this clonotype is medium-sized. The chain couples TRBV2 to TRBJ1-5; D gene ambiguous. V lost 3 bases and J lost 0, with 6 bases in between. CDR1 and CDR2 (germline): SNHLY, FYNNEI. The CDR3 is made up of 14 amino acids. The CDR3 DNA is TGTGCCAGCAGTGACGTCCTTAGCAATCAGCCCCAGCATTTT. Protein product: CASSDVLSNQPQHF.

This clonotype showed up just a few times. The chain combines TRBV20-1 with TRBJ1-6; 10 nucleotides match TRBD1. Germline CDR1 and CDR2: DFQATT and SNEGSKA (reference sequence). This CDR3 is built from 15 residues. The junction had 1 base not matched to a gene; V was cut back by 0 bases and J by 5 bases. In DNA, the CDR3 is TGCAGTGCTAGAGAGACAGGGGGCGATAATTCACCCCTCCACTTT. Its translation: CSARETGGDNSPLHF.

The CDR3 spells CASSLAGGENGYTF. CDR3 coding DNA: TGCGCCAGCAGCTTGGCGGGGGGAGAGAATGGCTACACCTTC. V and J are TRBV5-1 and TRBJ1-2, with a weak D call TRBD1 (5 bases). Per the germline V gene, CDR1 is SGHRS and CDR2 is YFSETQ. This CDR3 spans 14 amino acids. The V and J ends lost 0 bases and 6 bases respectively, with 12 bases between them.

This clonotype was observed once. J is TRBJ2-3 and V is TRBV10-1, with D hard to call. The CDR3 sequence is 13 residues long. The germline CDR1 and CDR2 sequences are WNHNN and SYGVQD (reference sequence). V was pared by 3 bases and J by 2 bases, with 6 bases between. The CDR3 coding sequence is TGCGCCAGCAGTGAAACTATCACAGATACGCAGTATTTT. As protein: CASSETITDTQYF.

The V gene is TRBV7-3, the J gene TRBJ2-1, with 14 bases matching TRBD2. Germline values: CDR1 SGHTA, CDR2 FQGTGA. The CDR3 contains 19 residues. V gave up 5 bases and J gave up 7 bases; unmatched junction bases: 16. The CDR3 DNA follows: TGTGCCAGCAGCCCGGGACTAGCGGGAGTACGGGGGCCGGGTAATGAGCAGTTCTTC. Translating gives CASSPGLAGVRGPGNEQFF.

The chain has TRBV6-4 and TRBJ2-1; TRBD2 matches at 9 bases. J gave up 3 bases and V 0 bases, and 0 bases lay outside the gene matches. Germline V gene lookup returns CDR1 MRHNA and CDR2 SNTAGT. There are 15 residues in the CDR3. DNA of the CDR3: TGTGCCAGCAGTGACTCTAGCGGGAGCTACAATGAGCAGTTCTTC. Protein: CASSDSSGSYNEQFF.

This clonotype was seen a single time. J is TRBJ2-5 and V is TRBV12-3 or TRBV12-4; 14 positions agree with TRBD2. CDR3 length equals 18 residues. The V gene end was trimmed by 4 bases and the J gene end by 4 bases; junction bases not matched to a gene: 11. The CDR3 region is CASSSGRGTSGSRETQYF. DNA of the CDR3: TGTGCCAGCAGTTCGGGCCGGGGGACTAGCGGGAGTCGAGAGACCCAGTACTTC.

The gene calls are TRBV2 and TRBJ2-5, with 7 bases matching TRBD2. TRBJ2-7 explains the end of the DNA better; the J call may be wrong. The germline V gene encodes CDR1 SNHLY and CDR2 FYNNEI. This CDR3 is 15 amino acids long. CDR3 in amino acids: CASRARAGVPNEQYF. The CDR3 DNA sequence: TGTGCCAGCAGGGCCCGGGCGGGAGTTCCAAACGAGCAGTACTTC.

The chain has TRBV28 and TRBJ2-7; TRBD2 matches at 8 bases. Trimming took 6 bases from V and 4 from J; bases not matched to a gene: 14. The CDR3 spans 16 residues. Germline CDR1 and CDR2: MDHEN and SYDVKM. In DNA, the CDR3 is TGTGCCAGCAGAGATAGCGGGAAGGTGAGAGCGTACGAGCAGTACTTC. It is translated as CASRDSGKVRAYEQYF.

This rearrangement joins TRBV6-1 to TRBJ1-5; D gene unclear. The length of the CDR3 is 15 residues. Trimming stripped 5 bases from V and 3 bases from J, with 14 bases between. Germline CDR1 reads MNHNS; CDR2 reads SASEGT. The CDR3: CASSPGERHNQPQHF. The CDR3 DNA reads as TGTGCCAGCAGTCCCGGGGAGAGGCACAATCAGCCCCAGCATTTT.

The chain recombines TRBV6-2 or TRBV6-3 with TRBJ1-5; D not certain. V dropped 1 base and J dropped 4 bases, with 5 bases sitting between them. Germline V lookup: CDR1 MNHEY, CDR2 SVGEGT. The CDR3 runs to 13 residues. CDR3: CASSYLGNQPQHF. The CDR3 DNA follows: TGTGCCAGCAGTTACTTGGGGAATCAGCCCCAGCATTTT.

This clonotype occurred a few times. For the CDR3, the DNA is TGTGCCAGCAGTTACTCGGACAGGGCTAATTCACCCCTCCACTTT. Encoded protein: CASSYSDRANSPLHF. The chain couples TRBV6-5 to TRBJ1-6, with TRBD1 matching over 8 bases. The CDR3 has 15 residues. V gave up 0 bases and J gave up 6 bases; unmatched junction bases: 1. Per germline, CDR1 MNHEY and CDR2 SVGAGI.

The chain carries TRBV6-1 and TRBJ2-5; 9 bases agree with TRBD2. Germline V gives CDR1 MNHNS, CDR2 SASEGT. The V gene end was trimmed by 2 bases and the J gene end by 5 bases; junction bases not matched to a gene: 12. The length of the CDR3 is 17 residues. CDR3 DNA sequence: TGTGCCAGCAGTGAATGGAATCTAGCGGGAAGGTGGGAGACCCAGTACTTC. Its translation is CASSEWNLAGRWETQYF.

The chain has TRBV20-1 and TRBJ2-7; 11 positions match TRBD2. From germline, CDR1 is DFQATT and CDR2 SNEGSKA (reference sequence). The CDR3 extends over 16 amino acids. J was trimmed by 5 bases and V by 3 bases; bases with no gene match: 12. DNA for the CDR3: TGCAGTGCTAGGGGGGCACTAGCGGGAGTTTCCGACGAGCAGTACTTC. Amino acids: CSARGALAGVSDEQYF.

This clonotype was seen a handful of times. The junction does not match germline at one end; this may be a read error. CDR3 DNA sequence: TGTGCCAGCATAGGGACACCCCTATCCTACGAGCGGTACTTC. It is translated as CASIGTPLSYERYF. The chain joins TRBV6-1 to TRBJ2-7; the D gene is possibly TRBD1 (6 bases). This CDR3 region has 14 residues. Germline assignment: CDR1 MNHNS and CDR2 SASEGT.

The chain combines TRBV2 with TRBJ2-1, with 9 bases aligning to TRBD1. Germline-derived CDR1 and CDR2 are SNHLY and FYNNEI. V lost 7 bases to trimming and J lost 8 bases; unmatched junction nucleotides: 12. The CDR3 spans 15 residues. This CDR3 is CASIYRTGVSDEQFF. CDR3 in DNA: TGTGCCAGCATCTACCGGACAGGGGTGAGCGATGAGCAGTTCTTC.

V and J are TRBV6-2 or TRBV6-3 and TRBJ2-2; the D gene is possibly TRBD1 (6 bases). The CDR3 contains 15 residues. The germline gives CDR1 MNHEY, CDR2 SVGEGT. Trimming took off 5 bases at V and 0 bases at J, with 10 bases between the two ends. The CDR3 here is CASSPGTPNTGELFF. CDR3 DNA sequence: TGTGCCAGCAGTCCCGGGACACCGAACACCGGGGAGCTGTTTTTT.

The chain combines TRBV20-1 with TRBJ2-1; no clear D. The CDR3 is 11 amino acids. The germline gives CDR1 DFQATT, CDR2 SNEGSKA (reference sequence). Trimming removed 1 base from V and 7 bases from J, with 5 bases in between. This CDR3 is CSARGINEQFF. As DNA, the CDR3 is TGCAGTGCTAGAGGGATTAATGAGCAGTTCTTC.

This clonotype occurred a few times. The gene calls are TRBV29-1 and TRBJ2-3; D is perhaps TRBD1 or TRBD2 (6 bases each). This CDR3 region has 12 residues. CDR1 is SQVTM and CDR2 is ANQGSEA in the germline V gene. The CDR3 protein is CSYGGGTDTQYF. CDR3 nucleotides: TGCAGTTATGGAGGGGGAACAGATACGCAGTATTTT.

The chain uses TRBV20-1 and TRBJ2-7; 7 bases map to TRBD2. With 2 bases clipped from V and 0 bases from J, the junction kept 7 bases outside the gene matches. Germline V CDR1 and CDR2: DFQATT, SNEGSKA (reference sequence). This CDR3 has 15 amino acids. Here the CDR3 DNA reads TGCAGTGCTAGAAGGGGAGCGGGGCCCTCCTACGAGCAGTACTTC. Its protein is CSARRGAGPSYEQYF.

This clonotype appeared a few times. The V and J genes are TRBV7-6 and TRBJ1-1; the D is unclear. In germline, CDR1 is SGHVS, CDR2 FNYEAQ. The CDR3 consists of 14 residues. V gave up 5 bases and J gave up 6 bases, with 16 bases separating them. The CDR3 reads CASSRLLFSSEAFF. The CDR3 DNA reads as TGTGCCAGCAGCCGCCTCTTATTCTCTTCTGAAGCTTTCTTT.

This clonotype was seen just once. V usage is TRBV20-1 and J usage is TRBJ2-7; 9 nucleotides match TRBD1. This CDR3 contains 13 residues. V lost 2 bases to trimming and J lost 6 bases; unmatched junction nucleotides: 5. Germline lookup yields CDR1 DFQATT and CDR2 SNEGSKA (reference sequence). CDR3 amino acids: CSARRDRAGEQYF. The CDR3 nucleotides are TGCAGTGCTAGAAGGGACAGGGCGGGCGAGCAGTACTTC.

The chain couples TRBV6-1 to TRBJ2-1; D might be TRBD2 (6 bases). The length of the CDR3 is 14 residues. Looked up from germline, CDR1 is MNHNS and CDR2 is SASEGT. The V gene lost 8 bases and the J gene lost 10 bases, with 21 bases spanning the gap. CDR3 sequence (DNA): TGTGCCAGCCGAAGGACTGACAAAGGAGGGGAGCAGTTCTTC. Translating gives CASRRTDKGGEQFF.

This clonotype has more than one count but fewer than ten. This chain connects TRBV7-3 to TRBJ2-2, with TRBD1 matching over 7 bases. CDR1 and CDR2 from the germline V gene are SGHTA and FQGTGA. This CDR3 comprises 17 residues. Trimming removed 5 bases from V and 2 bases from J; junction bases left unmatched: 11. DNA of the CDR3: TGTGCCAGCAGCCAAGGGGGCCCTAGCAACAACACCGGGGAGCTGTTTTTT. It translates to CASSQGGPSNNTGELFF.